Following are 32 T cell receptor beta chains from one sample sequenced in a study of response to subunit inactivated influenza vaccine. MiXCR, run by TCRdb on the RT-PCR reads, gives a single entry per CDR3 protein. The sample lists 500,000 or so distinct CDR3 sequences; approximately 15% were seen once. The sample consisted of CD4+ T cells sorted from PBMCs, taken around 25 months after vaccination. The receptors originated from a man between 50 and 70 years old who received an inactivated influenza vaccine.

The genes are TRBV6-1 and TRBJ2-2; possibly TRBD2 for D (5 bases). With 8 bases removed from V and 4 bases from J, the gap between germline ends came to 17 bases. This CDR3 has 15 residues. The germline V gene has CDR1 MNHNS and CDR2 SASEGT. The CDR3 nucleotides are TGTGCCAGCGGCCCGCCCCCCCGGGGCACCGGGGAGCTGTTTTTT. This translates into CASGPPPRGTGELFF.

The rearrangement joins TRBV20-1 to TRBJ2-5, with 9 bases that match TRBD1. Germline V gene sequence: CDR1 DFQATT, CDR2 SNEGSKA (reference sequence). This CDR3 contains 14 residues. V lost 3 bases, J lost 4 bases, and 6 bases stayed unmatched. CDR3 sequence (DNA): TGCAGTGCTAGGCGAACAGGGGGCGGAGAGACCCAGTACTTC. Translated, it gives CSARRTGGGETQYF.

CDR3 residues: CASSLVGASRYEQYF. In DNA form, the CDR3 reads TGTGCCAGCAGCTTAGTGGGGGCCTCTCGCTACGAGCAGTACTTC. The rearrangement links TRBV7-9 to TRBJ2-7, with a weak D call TRBD1 (6 bases). Germline V gene lookup returns CDR1 SEHNR and CDR2 FQNEAQ (reference sequence). The length of the CDR3 is 15 residues. Trimming stripped 1 base from V and 3 bases from J, with 13 bases between.

This chain links TRBV18 with TRBJ2-1; 9 bases agree with TRBD1. The CDR3 has 15 residues. The V gene end was trimmed by 5 bases and the J gene end by 3 bases; junction bases not matched to a gene: 5. Looked up from germline, CDR1 is KGHSH and CDR2 is LQKENI. The DNA of the CDR3 is TGTGCCAGCTCAGGGGGACAGGGAGACTACAATGAGCAGTTCTTC. This codes for CASSGGQGDYNEQFF.

This chain joins TRBV29-1 and TRBJ1-1, with D unresolved. CDR1 is SQVTM, CDR2 ANQGSEA, per germline. V was cut by 1 base and J by 2 bases, with 8 bases left in between. This CDR3 region has 13 residues. The CDR3 loop is CSVEVGQNTEAFF. For the CDR3, the DNA is TGCAGCGTTGAAGTAGGGCAAAACACTGAAGCTTTCTTT.

This clonotype turned up a few times. This sequence joins TRBV12-3 or TRBV12-4 and TRBJ1-1; D is unresolved. V lost 5 bases, J lost 4 bases, and 20 bases lay in between. There are 16 residues in the CDR3. DNA of the CDR3: TGTGCCAGCAGTCTTTCCGCTCGGATCTGGAGCACTGAAGCTTTCTTT. Protein sequence: CASSLSARIWSTEAFF.

The V gene is TRBV12-3 or TRBV12-4, the J gene TRBJ2-3; D perhaps matches TRBD1 (7 bases). The CDR3 covers 15 residues. Trimming took 6 bases from V and 4 from J, leaving 17 bases between them. This CDR3 reads CASSREQGRPDTQYF. In DNA form, the CDR3 reads TGTGCCAGCAGCAGGGAACAGGGGAGGCCAGATACGCAGTATTTT.

The chain couples TRBV6-5 to TRBJ2-2; 10 nucleotides line up with TRBD2. V was pared by 0 bases and J by 8 bases, with 9 bases of the junction left unmatched. The CDR3 spans 17 residues. The V gene's germline CDR1 is MNHEY and CDR2 SVGAGI. CDR3 DNA: TGTGCCAGCAGTTACTCGGTTCTAGCGGGGGCCGGGGGGGAGCTGTTTTTT. Translated, it gives CASSYSVLAGAGGELFF.

This sequence joins TRBV20-1 and TRBJ2-7; D uncertain. Germline values: CDR1 DFQATT, CDR2 SNEGSKA (reference sequence). CDR3 size: 13 residues. The V gene lost 4 bases and the J gene lost 3 bases, with 13 bases spanning the gap. The CDR3 protein is CSAIGLGIYEQYF. The CDR3 DNA reads TGCAGTGCTATCGGGTTAGGGATCTACGAGCAGTACTTC.

The chain is built from TRBV7-9 and TRBJ2-5; TRBD1 might be the D (6 bases). V was trimmed by 5 bases and J by 9 bases, leaving 19 bases between them. Germline V gives CDR1 SEHNR, CDR2 FQNEAQ (reference sequence). The CDR3 has 14 residues. CDR3 coding DNA: TGTGCCAGCAGCCCCCGACAGGCCCGCGTGTCCCAGTACTTC. Residues: CASSPRQARVSQYF.

This clonotype has only a few counts. The chain recombines TRBV5-1 with TRBJ1-1; 7 bases fit TRBD1. Germline V CDR1 and CDR2: SGHRS, YFSETQ. CDR3 size: 17 residues. V lost 3 bases to trimming and J lost 0 bases; unmatched junction nucleotides: 11. The chain's CDR3 is CASSSPKGTVMNTEAFF. CDR3 in DNA: TGCGCCAGCAGCTCCCCCAAAGGGACAGTAATGAACACTGAAGCTTTCTTT.

This sequence joins TRBV20-1 and TRBJ2-4; no reliable D call. The CDR3 totals 13 residues. Germline V gene data show CDR1 as DFQATT and CDR2 as SNEGSKA (reference sequence). V lost 5 bases to trimming and J lost 4 bases, with 12 bases between them. This CDR3 is CSASPGHKNIQYF. The CDR3 coding sequence is TGCAGTGCTTCCCCGGGCCATAAAAACATTCAGTACTTC.

The V gene is TRBV6-1, the J gene TRBJ1-5, with 9 bases aligning to TRBD1. The CDR3 covers 14 residues. Germline CDR1 and CDR2: MNHNS and SASEGT. Germline trimming cut 10 bases from V and 2 bases from J; bases unmatched to any gene: 6. For the CDR3, the DNA is TGTGCCACCAAACAGGGGGCAGGCAATCAGCCCCAGCATTTT. Amino acid sequence: CATKQGAGNQPQHF.

The V gene is TRBV12-5, the J gene TRBJ2-2, with 12 nucleotides matching TRBD2. The CDR3 is made up of 19 amino acids. Germline values: CDR1 LGHNT, CDR2 FRNRAP. The CDR3 DNA sequence: TGTGCCTTCTCTCCTTCACCGGGACTAGCGGGTTCGAACACCGGGGAGCTGTTTTTT. Protein product: CAFSPSPGLAGSNTGELFF.

This clonotype was seen ten or more times. This sequence joins TRBV2 and TRBJ1-5, with D tentatively TRBD1 (5 bases). This CDR3 has 15 residues. The germline CDR1 and CDR2 sequences are SNHLY and FYNNEI. The V gene lost 7 bases and the J gene lost 1 base, with 14 bases spanning the gap. The CDR3 nucleotides read TGTGCCAGCAAACCCGATCAGGGCAGCAATCAGCCCCAGCATTTT. This encodes CASKPDQGSNQPQHF.

The V call is TRBV5-4, the J call TRBJ2-1, with D maybe TRBD1 (6 bases). Germline loops: CDR1 SGHNT, CDR2 YYREEE (reference sequence). This CDR3 has 15 residues. Trimming removed 4 bases at V and 7 bases at J, with 18 bases between. The CDR3 region is CASSSTAVGTNEQFF. In DNA, the CDR3 is TGTGCCAGCAGCAGTACAGCGGTGGGGACAAATGAGCAGTTCTTC.

This clonotype was counted ten times or more. This chain links TRBV5-1 with TRBJ1-4; no firm D call. From germline, CDR1 is SGHRS and CDR2 YFSETQ. This CDR3 region has 16 residues. V lost 4 bases and J 4 bases, leaving 17 bases between the germline ends. Written as DNA, the CDR3 is TGCGCCAGCAGCCCTGGTGGCGAATTCGGTAATGAAAAACTGTTTTTT. Translated: CASSPGGEFGNEKLFF.

This clonotype has ten or more counts. The chain carries TRBV7-6 and TRBJ2-7; TRBD1 matches at 8 bases. V shed 5 bases and J 4 bases; nucleotides not matched to a gene: 13. This CDR3 comprises 16 residues. Germline CDR1 and CDR2: SGHVS and FNYEAQ. This CDR3 is CASSPDGQGFFYEQYF. The CDR3 DNA reads TGTGCCAGCAGCCCCGACGGACAGGGTTTTTTTTACGAGCAGTACTTC.

The CDR3: CASSVGPGPTYEQYF. In DNA form, the CDR3 reads TGTGCCAGCAGCGTAGGCCCGGGACCAACCTACGAGCAGTACTTC. The chain has TRBV9 and TRBJ2-7; D possibly matches TRBD1 or TRBD2 (5 bases each). Germline V gene data show CDR1 as SGDLS and CDR2 as YYNGEE. Trimming removed 0 bases from V and 2 bases from J, with 12 bases in between. This CDR3 has 15 amino acids.

The rearrangement joins TRBV30 to TRBJ1-5; D is ambiguous. Trimming stripped 2 bases from V and 4 bases from J, with 9 bases between. CDR3 length: 13 amino acids. Germline CDR1 and CDR2: GTSNPN and SVGIG (reference sequence). The CDR3 sequence: CAWSPQANQPQHF. The CDR3 nucleotides are TGTGCCTGGAGTCCCCAGGCTAATCAGCCCCAGCATTTT.

There are a few counts of this clonotype. The J gene is TRBJ2-4, the V gene TRBV27, with D possibly matching TRBD1 (5 bases). This CDR3 contains 16 residues. Germline loops: CDR1 MNHEY, CDR2 SMNVEV (reference sequence). With 4 bases removed from V and 0 bases from J, the gap between germline ends came to 13 bases. The CDR3 DNA reads TGTGCCAGCAGTTCCCCCGCAGGGCTAGCCAAAAACATTCAGTACTTC. The encoded protein is CASSSPAGLAKNIQYF.

This clonotype appeared many times. This chain uses TRBV11-2 with TRBJ2-5, with 7 bases fitting TRBD2. This CDR3 spans 18 amino acids. The J segment lost 2 bases and the V segment lost 1 base, leaving 13 bases of the junction unmatched. CDR1 and CDR2 from the germline V gene are SGHAT and FQNNGV. CDR3 nucleotide sequence: TGTGCCAGCAGCTTAGGGGTTTTGGCGGGAGAAGCACAAGAGACCCAGTACTTC. It is translated as CASSLGVLAGEAQETQYF.

The chain joins TRBV20-1 to TRBJ1-1, with 7 bases lining up with TRBD1. The CDR3 contains 15 residues. The J segment lost 2 bases and the V segment lost 5 bases, leaving 11 bases of the junction unmatched. CDR1 and CDR2 from the germline V gene are DFQATT and SNEGSKA (reference sequence). DNA of the CDR3: TGCAGTGCTCCCGACCTAAACAGGGGAAACACTGAAGCTTTCTTT. Protein: CSAPDLNRGNTEAFF.

This clonotype was counted many times. At one boundary the junction diverges from the germline segment, which might be a read error. The chain recombines TRBV7-2 with TRBJ1-4; D is possibly TRBD1 (6 bases). The CDR3 spans 14 residues. The germline CDR1 and CDR2 sequences are SGHTA and FQGNSA. CDR3 nucleotides: TGCGCCAGCAGCTTACAGGGAACTAATGAAAAACTGTTTTTT. Protein product: CASSLQGTNEKLFF.

This clonotype was seen repeatedly, ten times or more. V gene TRBV7-2 combines with J gene TRBJ2-3; D ambiguous. The germline V gene has CDR1 SGHTA and CDR2 FQGNSA. CDR3 length equals 15 residues. With 1 base removed from V and 2 bases from J, the gap between germline ends came to 10 bases. The CDR3 reads CASSLVRTVTDTQYF. In DNA form, the CDR3 reads TGTGCCAGCAGCTTAGTCAGGACCGTCACAGATACGCAGTATTTT.

This rearrangement joins TRBV3-1 to TRBJ1-4; D gene uncertain. Germline loops: CDR1 LGHDT, CDR2 YNNKEL (reference sequence). The ends were cut back, 1 base at V and 9 bases at J, with 9 bases in the middle. The CDR3 has 13 residues. In DNA, the CDR3 is TGTGCCAGCAGCCAAGCTTTGGGTCAAAAACTGTTTTTT. It translates to CASSQALGQKLFF.

This clonotype was detected ten times or more. V is TRBV5-1 and J is TRBJ2-3; D is perhaps TRBD2 (6 bases). The CDR3 extends over 13 amino acids. CDR1 and CDR2 from the germline V gene are SGHRS and YFSETQ. The V end was cut by 1 base, the J end by 5 bases, with 8 bases between. CDR3 amino acids: CASSLQGGDTQYF. CDR3 sequence (DNA): TGCGCCAGCAGCTTGCAGGGAGGAGATACGCAGTATTTT.

The V gene is TRBV7-6, the J gene TRBJ2-1; 10 nucleotides agree with TRBD2. V lost 4 bases to trimming and J lost 0 bases; unmatched junction nucleotides: 3. Germline V gives CDR1 SGHVS, CDR2 FNYEAQ. The length of the CDR3 is 16 residues. CDR3: CASSSSSGSSYNEQFF. The DNA for the CDR3 is TGTGCCAGCAGCTCGTCTAGCGGGAGCTCCTACAATGAGCAGTTCTTC.

This clonotype was recorded a few times. V usage is TRBV20-1 and J usage is TRBJ2-5, with TRBD2 identical over 11 bases. After removal of 5 bases from V and 3 bases from J, the junction contained 8 bases not matched to a gene. The CDR3 sequence is 15 residues long. The germline CDR1 and CDR2 sequences are DFQATT and SNEGSKA (reference sequence). The CDR3 DNA reads as TGCAGTGCTCAACCAGCTAGCGGGGGGAAAGAGACCCAGTACTTC. It codes for CSAQPASGGKETQYF.

The chain couples TRBV7-2 to TRBJ2-3; 8 bases align to TRBD1. This CDR3 has 15 amino acids. The germline V gene has CDR1 SGHTA and CDR2 FQGNSA. Germline trimming cut 5 bases from V and 1 base from J; bases unmatched to any gene: 5. The CDR3 sequence: CASSVDRGRTDTQYF. CDR3 nucleotide sequence: TGTGCCAGCAGCGTTGACAGGGGCCGCACAGATACGCAGTATTTT.

The chain joins TRBV20-1 to TRBJ2-3, with a possible D match to TRBD2 (6 bases). Per the germline V gene, CDR1 is DFQATT and CDR2 is SNEGSKA (reference sequence). The CDR3 extends over 14 amino acids. Trimming pared 0 bases from V and 7 bases from J, leaving 14 bases between. The CDR3 reads CSARENRRGNTQYF. CDR3 sequence (DNA): TGCAGTGCTAGAGAAAACCGGAGGGGAAATACGCAGTATTTT.

This chain connects TRBV9 to TRBJ1-6; 7 bases are a match to TRBD1. This CDR3 comprises 15 residues. J was trimmed by 5 bases and V by 0 bases; bases with no gene match: 2. Germline CDR1 reads SGDLS; CDR2 reads YYNGEE. CDR3 nucleotide sequence: TGTGCCAGCAGCGTAGGTGGGACAGATAATTCACCCCTCCACTTT. It translates to CASSVGGTDNSPLHF.